The rows below give T cell receptor beta chains drawn from one sample of a study of cytomegalovirus exposure and HLA in healthy donors. Sequenced by immunoSEQ multiplex PCR; TCRdb stores in-frame clones only, minus some. The sample holds some 120,000 clones; roughly 78% are singletons and the top ten take over 2%. Sequencing was performed on PBMCs. The receptors here all came from a man aged 25-45 years in good health and CMV-seronegative. The CDR3 runs from the conserved cysteine through the conserved F or W. A D gene is named only where the DNA matches it firmly. Size is omitted from some rows. Given values are once, few, many or a class for expanded clones.

j_call,v_call,clone_size,d_call,cdr3_nt,cdr3_aa
TRBJ2-6,TRBV10-3,few,TRBD2,TGTGCCATCAGTGAGTCGGGGCGGGGGAGGAGCTCTGGGGCCAACGTCCTGACTTTC,CAISESGRGRSSGANVLTF
TRBJ2-5,TRBV7-6,few,TRBD1,TGTGCCAGCAGCTTTCAGGGGGCGCGTGGGGAGACCCAGTACTTC,CASSFQGARGETQYF
TRBJ2-3,TRBV15,.,TRBD2,TGTGCCACCAGCTCGACTAGCGGGTGGTCTAGCACAGATACGCAGTATTTT,CATSSTSGWSSTDTQYF
TRBJ1-1,TRBV19,.,TRBD1,TGTGCCAGTAGGACAGGGATTCGAACGGTGAACACTGAAGCTTTCTTT,CASRTGIRTVNTEAFF
TRBJ2-5,TRBV7-9,.,TRBD1,TGTGCCAGCAGCTTCGGACAGGGCCAAGAGACCCAGTACTTC,CASSFGQGQETQYF
TRBJ1-1,TRBV19,.,TRBD1,TGTGCCAGTAGTATAGAGGACAGGGGTATTACTGAAGCTTTCTTT,CASSIEDRGITEAFF
TRBJ2-7,TRBV19,.,TRBD1,TGTGCCAGTCGGGACAGGGGGGCAGACGAGCAGTACTTC,CASRDRGADEQYF
TRBJ2-3,TRBV29-1,.,TRBD2,TGCAGCGTTGAAGAACGGGTAAGGGGACTAGCGGGTCGCACAGATACGCAGTATTTT,CSVEERVRGLAGRTDTQYF
TRBJ2-1,TRBV9,.,TRBD2,TGTGCCAGCAGCGTAGACAGCGGGACCTACAATGAGCAGTTCTTC,CASSVDSGTYNEQFF
TRBJ2-7,TRBV6-5,.,TRBD2,TGTGCCAGCAAAGTAGCGGGAGCAAGGTACGAGCAGTACTTC,CASKVAGARYEQYF
TRBJ2-5,TRBV21-1,.,.,TGTGCCAGCAGCAAAGTTGACCCGCAGGGTGTTTCGCAAGAGACCCAGTACTTC,CASSKVDPQGVSQETQYF
TRBJ1-1,TRBV10-1,.,.,TGCGCCAGCAGTGTATTGAGGGACACTGAAGCTTTCTTT,CASSVLRDTEAFF
TRBJ1-5,TRBV6-5,.,TRBD1,TGTGCCAGCAGTTCCGTGGGGGGACAGGGCAAACAGCCCCAGCATTTT,CASSSVGGQGKQPQHF
TRBJ2-1,TRBV4-1,.,.,TGCGCCAGCAGCCAAGATTGGTTTGGCAGCTCGGGGAATGAGCAGTTCTTC,CASSQDWFGSSGNEQFF
TRBJ2-5,TRBV28,.,TRBD1,TGTGCCAGCGCCTTATTCCTAGGTACAGGGGGTATGGAGACCCAGTACTTC,CASALFLGTGGMETQYF
TRBJ1-5,TRBV19,once,.,TGTGCCAGTAGTCCAGAGGACACCTGGGGTCAGCCCCAGCATTTT,CASSPEDTWGQPQHF
TRBJ2-7,TRBV27,.,.,TGTGCCAGCAGCCATAGCGGTCCCTACGAGCAGTACTTC,CASSHSGPYEQYF
TRBJ1-1,TRBV5-1,.,TRBD1,TGCGCCAGCAGCCCTACGGACAGGGAAGAAGCTTTCTTT,CASSPTDREEAFF
TRBJ2-2,TRBV9,.,TRBD2,TGTGCCAGCAGCCCACGGACTAGCGGACTACCGAACACCGGGGAGCTGTTTTTT,CASSPRTSGLPNTGELFF
TRBJ2-7,TRBV19,.,TRBD2,TGTGCCAGTAGCTTAGCGGGAGGGCGTAGCGAGCAGTACTTC,CASSLAGGRSEQYF
TRBJ1-2,TRBV12-5,.,.,TGTGCTAGTGGTCCCCCTCGGGGTGGCTACACCTTC,CASGPPRGGYTF
TRBJ1-2,TRBV6-1,.,TRBD1,TGTGCCAGCAGTGAAGCGGGCCAGGGGGGAGGCTACACCTTC,CASSEAGQGGGYTF
TRBJ2-3,TRBV4-3,.,.,TGCGCCAGCAGCCAAGATGAGTACGCCCCCACAGATACGCAGTATTTT,CASSQDEYAPTDTQYF
TRBJ1-1,TRBV28,few,TRBD1,TGTGCCAGCAGTTTACCCGGGACAGTAGCTATGAACACTGAAGCTTTCTTT,CASSLPGTVAMNTEAFF
TRBJ1-3,TRBV28,.,.,TGTGCCAGCAGTTCCAATACGCTCAGGGGTCGCTCTGGAAACACCATATATTTT,CASSSNTLRGRSGNTIYF
TRBJ2-7,TRBV5-4,.,TRBD1,TGTGCCAGCAGCCCAGACAGGGGGAATTACGAGCAGTACTTC,CASSPDRGNYEQYF
TRBJ1-4,TRBV19,once,TRBD1,TGTGCCAGTAGTTCCAATCAGGGGGACGAAAAACTGTTTTTT,CASSSNQGDEKLFF
TRBJ1-1,TRBV10-3,few,TRBD1,TGTGCCATCAGCCGGGACAGCATGAACACTGAAGCTTTCTTT,CAISRDSMNTEAFF
TRBJ2-3,TRBV28,.,.,TGTGCCAGCAGTTTAACAGAGTGGGTATTGACAGATACGCAGTATTTT,CASSLTEWVLTDTQYF
TRBJ2-7,TRBV6-5,.,TRBD2,TGTGCCAGCAGTCGATATAGCGGGAGGCCCTACGAGCAGTACTTC,CASSRYSGRPYEQYF
TRBJ1-1,TRBV27,.,.,TGTGCCAGCAACCGGGGGGCTGAAGCTTTCTTT,CASNRGAEAFF
TRBJ2-7,TRBV28,.,TRBD1,TGTGCCAGCAATCTAGGTACCACGGGACAGGGGGTTGAGTACGAGCAGTACTTC,CASNLGTTGQGVEYEQYF
TRBJ2-2,TRBV5-1,.,TRBD2,TGCGCCAGCAAGGCGGGAGGGGGCACCGGGGAGCTGTTTTTT,CASKAGGGTGELFF